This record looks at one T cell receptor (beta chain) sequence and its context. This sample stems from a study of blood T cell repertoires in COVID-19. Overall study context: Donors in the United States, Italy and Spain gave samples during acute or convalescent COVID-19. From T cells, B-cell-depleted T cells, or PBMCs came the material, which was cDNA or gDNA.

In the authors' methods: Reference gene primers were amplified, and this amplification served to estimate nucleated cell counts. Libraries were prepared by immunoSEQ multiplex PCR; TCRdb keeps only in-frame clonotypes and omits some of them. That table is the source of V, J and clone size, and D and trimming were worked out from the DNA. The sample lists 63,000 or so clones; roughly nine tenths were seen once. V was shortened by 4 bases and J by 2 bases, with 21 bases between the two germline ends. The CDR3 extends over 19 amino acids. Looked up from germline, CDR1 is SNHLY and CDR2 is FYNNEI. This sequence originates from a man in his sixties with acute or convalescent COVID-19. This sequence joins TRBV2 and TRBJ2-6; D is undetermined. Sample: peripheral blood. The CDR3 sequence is CASSGWAPQQSTGANVLTF. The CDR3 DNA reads TGTGCCAGCAGTGGATGGGCTCCCCAACAAAGTACTGGGGCCAACGTCCTGACTTTC. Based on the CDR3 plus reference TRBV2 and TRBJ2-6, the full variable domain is EPEVTQTPSHQVTQMGQEVILRCVPISNHLYFYWYRQILGQKVEFLVSFYNNEISEKSEIFDDQFSVERPDGSNFTLKIRSTKLEDSAMYFCASSGWAPQQSTGANVLTFGAGSRLTVL.